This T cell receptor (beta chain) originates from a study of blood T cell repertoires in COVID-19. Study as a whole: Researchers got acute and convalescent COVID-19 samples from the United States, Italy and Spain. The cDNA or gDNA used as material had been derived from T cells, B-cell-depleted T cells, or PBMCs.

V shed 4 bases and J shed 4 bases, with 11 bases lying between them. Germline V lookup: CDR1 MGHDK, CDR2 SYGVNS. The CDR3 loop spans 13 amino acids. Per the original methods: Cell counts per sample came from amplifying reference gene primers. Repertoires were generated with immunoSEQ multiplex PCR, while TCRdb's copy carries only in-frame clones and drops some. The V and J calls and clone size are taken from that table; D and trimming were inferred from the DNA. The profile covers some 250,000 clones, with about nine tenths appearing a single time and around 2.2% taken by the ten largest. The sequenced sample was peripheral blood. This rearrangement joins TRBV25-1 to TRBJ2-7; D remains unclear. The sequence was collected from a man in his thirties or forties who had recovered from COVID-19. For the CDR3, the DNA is TGTGCCAGCAGTGCCTACCCCGCTTACGAGCAGTACTTC. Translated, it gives CASSAYPAYEQYF.